The 17 T cell receptor beta chains presented below share a single source sample, sequenced in a study of yellow fever vaccine responses in identical twins. TCRdb re-analysed the RT-PCR reads in MiXCR, keeping a single row per CDR3 protein. The profile shows some 1,500 distinct CDR3 sequences, around 90% of them singletons. This specimen consisted of T cells from blood (PBMCs), unsorted or a sorted subset (not recorded which), obtained before or after yellow fever vaccination (not recorded which). The source of these receptors is a woman younger than 35 who received the yellow fever vaccine.

The rearrangement joins TRBV6-5 to TRBJ2-2; D is unresolved. V shed 6 bases and J shed 7 bases, with 6 bases lying between them. CDR1 and CDR2 from the germline V gene are MNHEY and SVGAGI. The CDR3 extends over 11 amino acids. This chain's CDR3 is CASRYDGELFF. CDR3 DNA: TGTGCCAGCAGATATGACGGGGAGCTGTTTTTT.

The rearrangement links TRBV4-1 to TRBJ2-5, with D perhaps matching TRBD2 (5 bases). Germline V gene data show CDR1 as MGHRA and CDR2 as YSYEKL. The CDR3 contains 14 residues. The V end lost 3 bases, the J end lost 8 bases, and 16 bases lay between the germline ends. The CDR3 region has the DNA TGCGCCAGCAGCCAGGGAGACGGGTCCGGAACCCAGTACTTC. It codes for CASSQGDGSGTQYF.

The rearrangement links TRBV13 to TRBJ2-7, with D perhaps TRBD1 or TRBD2 (5 bases each). Per the germline V gene, CDR1 is PRHDT and CDR2 is FYEKMQ (reference sequence). V lost 4 bases to trimming and J lost 6 bases, with 16 bases between them. This CDR3 has 14 amino acids. The CDR3: CASSSGTPRGEQYF. As DNA, the CDR3 is TGTGCCAGCAGCTCCGGGACCCCTCGGGGCGAGCAGTACTTC.

This chain joins TRBV21-1 and TRBJ1-5. TRBV21-1 is a known pseudogene. The CDR3 covers 12 residues. Written as DNA, the CDR3 is TGTGCCAGCAGCACGAATAATCAGCCCCAGCATTTT. This codes for CASSTNNQPQHF.

The chain combines TRBV4-2 with TRBJ2-1, with 9 positions matching TRBD2. There are 16 residues in the CDR3. Unmatched junction bases numbered 7, after V lost 0 bases and J lost 7 bases. CDR1 and CDR2 (germline): LGHNA, YNFKEQ. CDR3 sequence: CASSQDPGTSRNEQFF. The CDR3 nucleotides are TGTGCCAGCAGCCAAGATCCCGGGACTAGCAGGAATGAGCAGTTCTTC.

This rearrangement joins TRBV5-5 to TRBJ2-7; D uncertain. With 0 bases removed from V and 5 bases from J, the gap between germline ends came to 15 bases. The CDR3 runs 15 residues. In germline, CDR1 is SGHKS, CDR2 YYEKEE (reference sequence). The CDR3: CASSLVPLGSHEQYF. The CDR3 nucleotides read TGTGCCAGCAGCTTGGTCCCCTTAGGATCCCACGAGCAGTACTTC.

This clonotype was seen once. This chain connects TRBV10-3 to TRBJ2-7, with 9 bases matching TRBD2. The CDR3 length is 13 residues. The germline CDR1 and CDR2 sequences are ENHRY and SYGVKD. The junction had 6 bases not matched to a gene; V was cut back by 7 bases and J by 5 bases. The CDR3 loop is CAIMGREGNEQYF. In nucleotides, the CDR3 is TGTGCCATCATGGGGCGGGAGGGCAACGAGCAGTACTTC.

The V call is TRBV6-2 or TRBV6-3, the J call TRBJ2-7; D not certain. CDR3 length equals 14 residues. Trimming removed 2 bases from V and 3 bases from J, with 11 bases in between. The germline gives CDR1 MNHEY, CDR2 SVGEGT. The CDR3 DNA reads as TGTGCCAGCAGTTACCGGACGCGGAGCTACGAGCAGTACTTC. Its protein is CASSYRTRSYEQYF.

The chain couples TRBV12-3 or TRBV12-4 to TRBJ2-7; 10 bases map to TRBD2. The CDR3 length is 16 residues. The V and J ends lost 6 bases and 4 bases, in that order; junction bases with no gene match: 12. The CDR3 reads CASRHNQGLAPYEQYF. CDR3 DNA: TGTGCCAGCAGACATAATCAGGGACTAGCGCCATACGAGCAGTACTTC.

The V and J genes are TRBV7-1 and TRBJ2-1, with no clear D. TRBV7-1 is treated as an ORF (open reading frame) with a function not yet certain. This CDR3 comprises 16 residues. The V and J ends lost 2 bases and 0 bases respectively, with 11 bases between them. The CDR3 region has the DNA TGTGCCAGCAGCTCACGGGCCAAATCCTCCTACAATGAGCAGTTCTTC. It is translated as CASSSRAKSSYNEQFF.

The rearrangement joins TRBV23-1 to TRBJ1-6; D not certain. TRBV23-1 is an open reading frame whose function is uncertain. The CDR3 is 15 residues long. Between the trimmed V and J ends, which lost 0 bases and 7 bases, there was a span of 10 bases. CDR3 in amino acids: CASSQSDRWNSPLHF. The CDR3 DNA reads as TGCGCCAGCAGTCAATCGGACCGCTGGAATTCACCCCTCCACTTT.

The chain links TRBV15 to TRBJ2-7; D gene ambiguous. This CDR3 is built from 13 residues. The germline V gene has CDR1 LNHNV and CDR2 YYDKDF (reference sequence). Trimming took 0 bases from V and 3 from J, leaving 6 bases between them. The CDR3 DNA reads TGTGCCACCAGCAGAGACGAGGTCTACGAGCAGTACTTC. Encoded protein: CATSRDEVYEQYF.

V gene TRBV6-5 combines with J gene TRBJ2-1, with 8 bases identical to TRBD2. Losses at the gene ends were 2 bases for V and 4 bases for J; bases not matched to a gene: 1. The CDR3 runs to 14 residues. Germline V gene data show CDR1 as MNHEY and CDR2 as SVGAGI. CDR3 in DNA: TGTGCCAGCAGTTACGCGGGGGGATACAATGAGCAGTTCTTC. Its translation: CASSYAGGYNEQFF.

A remark on this clonotype: Compared with germline, one end of the junction differs, possibly owing to a read error. The genes are TRBV4-1 and TRBJ1-1, with a weak D call TRBD1 (6 bases). CDR3 length: 15 amino acids. Germline assignment: CDR1 MGHRA and CDR2 YSYEKL. The CDR3 spells CASSREGGGNTEAYF. The CDR3 coding sequence is TGCGCCAGCAGCCGCGAGGGAGGGGGTAACACTGAAGCTTACTTT.

The chain combines TRBV7-8 with TRBJ1-1, with 11 positions matching TRBD1. Germline V gene data show CDR1 as SGHVS and CDR2 as FQNEAQ. This CDR3 region has 15 residues. The ends lost 5 bases at V and 4 bases at J; junction bases unmatched: 6. Written as DNA, the CDR3 is TGTGCCAGCAGCACCGGGACAGGGGGGAGCACTGAAGCTTTCTTT. It is translated as CASSTGTGGSTEAFF.

V gene TRBV10-3 combines with J gene TRBJ2-7; D may be TRBD1 (6 bases). The germline V gene encodes CDR1 ENHRY and CDR2 SYGVKD. Between the trimmed V and J ends, which lost 0 bases and 7 bases, there was a span of 19 bases. This CDR3 comprises 16 residues. The chain's CDR3 is CAISESYDRSPFEQYF. The CDR3, as DNA: TGTGCCATCAGTGAGTCATATGACAGGTCCCCTTTTGAGCAGTACTTC.

This rearrangement joins TRBV12-5 to TRBJ1-2; the match to TRBD1 covers 9 bases. Trimming cost V 9 bases and J 5 bases; bases outside gene matches: 10. This CDR3 contains 14 residues. Germline V gives CDR1 LGHNT, CDR2 FRNRAP. The CDR3 loop is CASSPGQGDYGYTF. CDR3 nucleotide sequence: TGTGCTAGCTCCCCGGGACAGGGCGATTATGGCTACACCTTC.